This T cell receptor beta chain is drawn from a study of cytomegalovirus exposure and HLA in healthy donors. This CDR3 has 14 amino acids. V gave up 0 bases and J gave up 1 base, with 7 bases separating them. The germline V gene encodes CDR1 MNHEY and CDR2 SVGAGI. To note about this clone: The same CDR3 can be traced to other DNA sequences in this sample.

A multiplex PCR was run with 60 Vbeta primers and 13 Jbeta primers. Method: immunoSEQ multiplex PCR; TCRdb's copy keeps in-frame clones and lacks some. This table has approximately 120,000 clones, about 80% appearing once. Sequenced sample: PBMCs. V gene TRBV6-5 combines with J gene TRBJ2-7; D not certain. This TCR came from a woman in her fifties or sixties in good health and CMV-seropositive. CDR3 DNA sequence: TGTGCCAGCAGTTACTCTAGAGGTTCCTACGAGCAGTACTTC. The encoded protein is CASSYSRGSYEQYF.